The 12 T cell receptor beta chains reported below all come from one sample, sequenced in a study of T cell responses to AZD1222 COVID-19 vaccine. Clones were read by immunoSEQ multiplex PCR, and TCRdb kept only the in-frame ones, dropping some. The data contain 85,000 to 130,000 clones, approximately 87% of them singletons. This specimen consisted of peripheral blood, obtained on day 0 of AZD1222 vaccination. These TCRs come from an adult in good health.

The rearrangement joins TRBV7-9 to TRBJ1-5; perhaps TRBD1 as D (6 bases). Germline CDR1 and CDR2: SEHNR and FQNEAQ (reference sequence). V lost 4 bases, J lost 2 bases, and 24 bases lay in between. CDR3 size: 19 residues. The CDR3 sequence is CASSSIHGGRVSGNQPQHF. The CDR3, as DNA: TGTGCCAGCAGCTCTATTCATGGGGGCAGGGTAAGTGGCAATCAGCCCCAGCATTTT.

V gene TRBV6-5 combines with J gene TRBJ2-2; TRBD1 is a possible D gene (6 bases). Germline lookup yields CDR1 MNHEY and CDR2 SVGAGI. This CDR3 contains 15 residues. V was shortened by 6 bases and J by 0 bases, with 11 bases between the two germline ends. The CDR3 region has the DNA TGTGCCAGCAGCACCGGGACAACGAACACCGGGGAGCTGTTTTTT. As protein: CASSTGTTNTGELFF.

V and J are TRBV28 and TRBJ1-3, with TRBD1 as a possible D gene (6 bases). V lost 5 bases to trimming and J lost 3 bases, with 8 bases between them. Germline loops: CDR1 MDHEN, CDR2 SYDVKM. This CDR3 has 13 amino acids. Written as DNA, the CDR3 is TGTGCCAGCAGTGGGACATATGGAAACACCATATATTTT. Encoded protein: CASSGTYGNTIYF.

The J gene is TRBJ2-1, the V gene TRBV9, with TRBD2 as a possible D gene (6 bases). The length of the CDR3 is 15 residues. Trimming removed 4 bases from V and 4 bases from J, with 15 bases in between. Germline V CDR1 and CDR2: SGDLS, YYNGEE. The CDR3 region is CASSSTPTSYNEQFF. The CDR3 DNA reads as TGTGCCAGCAGCTCAACCCCGACTAGTTACAATGAGCAGTTCTTC.

This chain links TRBV3-1 (or the pseudogene TRBV3-2) with TRBJ1-2; TRBD1 aligns across 9 bases. CDR1 and CDR2 (germline): LGHDT, YNNKEL (reference sequence). The length of the CDR3 is 15 residues. J gave up 3 bases and V 5 bases, and 7 bases lay outside the gene matches. CDR3 bases: TGTGCCAGCAGCTCCCCCGGGACAGGGCACTATGGCTACACCTTC. It codes for CASSSPGTGHYGYTF.

The chain employs TRBV24-1 and TRBJ2-3; D is unclear. V dropped 5 bases and J dropped 2 bases, with 4 bases sitting between them. CDR1 is KGHDR, CDR2 SFDVKD, per germline. The CDR3 spans 12 residues. DNA for the CDR3: TGTGCCACCAGTGGAAACACAGATACGCAGTATTTT. Its protein product is CATSGNTDTQYF.

CDR3 amino acids: CACGEGQGMGNQPQHF. The DNA for the CDR3 is TGTGCCTGCGGGGAGGGACAGGGGATGGGTAATCAGCCCCAGCATTTT. The chain combines TRBV19 with TRBJ1-5; 10 bases are shared with TRBD1. V lost 11 bases and J lost 4; bases outside the gene matches: 14. The germline V gene encodes CDR1 LNHDA and CDR2 SQIVND (reference sequence). CDR3 length: 16 residues.

The chain links TRBV9 to TRBJ2-3; D unclear. The CDR3 has 15 residues. The germline gives CDR1 SGDLS, CDR2 YYNGEE. Trimming removed 4 bases at V and 8 bases at J, with 20 bases between. CDR3 sequence: CASSLEIAALGTQYF. CDR3 bases: TGTGCCAGCAGCCTAGAAATCGCTGCCCTGGGTACGCAGTATTTT.

The rearrangement uses TRBV27 and TRBJ1-3; D call uncertain. V was pared by 2 bases and J by 7 bases, with 9 bases between. Germline V gene data show CDR1 as MNHEY and CDR2 as SMNVEV (reference sequence). The CDR3 loop spans 13 amino acids. The CDR3 coding sequence is TGTGCCAGCAGTTTAACCGCCCGGAACACCATATATTTT. Its translation is CASSLTARNTIYF.

The chain joins TRBV2 to TRBJ1-1, with no clear D. From germline, CDR1 is SNHLY and CDR2 FYNNEI. The CDR3 is made up of 13 amino acids. The V and J ends lost 2 bases and 1 base respectively, with 5 bases between them. Here the CDR3 DNA reads TGTGCCAGCAGTGAATTGAGGAACACTGAAGCTTTCTTT. It is translated as CASSELRNTEAFF.

The chain has TRBV7-2 and TRBJ1-4; D is perhaps TRBD1 (5 bases). This CDR3 region has 14 residues. Germline-derived CDR1 and CDR2 are SGHTA and FQGNSA. The V gene lost 2 bases and the J gene lost 12 bases, with 16 bases spanning the gap. The CDR3: CASSLYGAVKELFF. CDR3 DNA sequence: TGTGCCAGCAGCTTATATGGGGCCGTCAAAGAACTGTTTTTT.

The chain uses TRBV5-1 and TRBJ1-5; the D is unclear. This CDR3 comprises 13 residues. Trimming pared 4 bases from V and 5 bases from J, leaving 10 bases between. The germline V gene has CDR1 SGHRS and CDR2 YFSETQ. CDR3 sequence (DNA): TGCGCCAGCAGCCCCTATTCTGATCAGCCCCAGCATTTT. This encodes CASSPYSDQPQHF.